A selection of T cell receptor beta chains follows, all from one sample in a study of blood T cell repertoires in COVID-19. The repertoire was sequenced with immunoSEQ multiplex PCR; TCRdb's copy has only in-frame clones and lacks some. The repertoire holds a few hundred thousand clones, 75% to 90% seen once, with roughly 0.99% in the top ten. The sequenced material came from PBMCs or T cells enriched from blood (not recorded which). The receptors were sampled from a man aged 18 to 29 who had recovered from COVID-19. CDR3s include the opening cysteine and the closing phenylalanine or tryptophan. D genes are given only for firm matches. A row's size may be missing; if present it is once, few, many or a size class.

V	J	D	length	size	CDR3	DNA
TRBV4-2	TRBJ2-7	TRBD2	17	NA	CASSQEGGLAGGYEQYF	TGTGCCAGCAGCCAAGAAGGAGGACTAGCGGGGGGCTACGAGCAGTACTTC
TRBV2	TRBJ2-5	TRBD1	13	NA	CASSDGQGETQYF	TGTGCCAGCAGTGATGGACAGGGAGAGACCCAGTACTTC
TRBV6-1	TRBJ2-7	TRBD1	15	NA	CASSDTDRDSYEQYF	TGTGCCAGCAGTGACACCGACAGGGACTCCTACGAGCAGTACTTC
TRBV5-1	TRBJ2-3	NA	15	NA	CASSSEEGFTDTQYF	TGCGCCAGCAGCTCGGAGGAGGGTTTCACAGATACGCAGTATTTT
TRBV30	TRBJ1-5	NA	12	NA	CAWSAPRQAQHF	TGTGCCTGGAGTGCCCCCCGTCAGGCCCAGCATTTT
TRBV1	TRBJ2-2	NA	19	NA	CTSSQTSEGERGNTGELFF	TGCACCAGCAGCCAAACCTCCGAGGGGGAGCGGGGGAACACCGGGGAGCTGTTTTTT
TRBV7-8	TRBJ1-5	TRBD1	14	once	CASSSDRVSQPQHF	TGTGCCAGCAGTTCAGACAGGGTGAGTCAGCCCCAGCATTTT
TRBV7-6	TRBJ1-5	NA	16	NA	CASSSETGYSNQPQHF	TGTGCCAGCAGCTCCGAAACAGGGTACAGCAATCAGCCCCAGCATTTT
TRBV28	TRBJ2-7	TRBD1	14	NA	CASSLGQLRGEQYF	TGTGCCAGCAGCTTGGGACAGCTTAGGGGCGAGCAGTACTTC
TRBV24-1	TRBJ2-1	TRBD2	19	NA	CATSDPSGTSGRLDNEQFF	TGTGCCACCAGTGATCCGTCCGGGACTAGCGGGAGATTGGACAATGAGCAGTTCTTC
TRBV7-9	TRBJ1-2	NA	15	NA	CASSQGAFFNYGYTF	TGTGCCAGCAGCCAAGGGGCGTTTTTTAACTATGGCTACACCTTC
TRBV6-5	TRBJ2-7	TRBD1	14	once	CASSTGTVNYEQYF	TGTGCCAGCAGCACCGGGACAGTGAATTACGAGCAGTACTTC
TRBV10-3	TRBJ2-5	TRBD1	14	NA	CAIRIGTGEETQYF	TGTGCCATCAGAATCGGGACAGGCGAAGAGACCCAGTACTTC
TRBV19	TRBJ2-1	TRBD2	17	NA	CASSPGGTSGGDNEQFF	TGTGCCAGTAGTCCGGGAGGGACTAGCGGGGGGGACAATGAGCAGTTCTTC
TRBV5-1	TRBJ2-3	TRBD2	16	NA	CASSLGASGGTDTQYF	TGCGCCAGCAGCTTGGGAGCTAGCGGGGGCACAGATACGCAGTATTTT
TRBV6-5	TRBJ2-7	NA	11	NA	CASSFHYEQYF	TGTGCCAGCAGTTTTCACTACGAGCAGTACTTC
TRBV28	TRBJ2-7	TRBD1	13	NA	CASSLGTEYEQYF	TGTGCCAGCAGTTTAGGGACAGAGTACGAGCAGTACTTC
TRBV28	TRBJ1-2	NA	15	NA	CASSSHGQTNYGYTF	TGTGCCAGCAGTTCCCACGGACAGACTAACTATGGCTACACCTTC
TRBV30	TRBJ1-3	TRBD1	14	once	CAFQQGAFGNTIYF	TGTGCTTTTCAACAGGGGGCATTTGGAAACACCATATATTTT
TRBV19	TRBJ2-3	NA	16	NA	CASTLRGLAGTDTQYF	TGTGCCAGTACCTTGAGGGGGCTAGCGGGTACAGATACGCAGTATTTT
TRBV4-1	TRBJ2-7	NA	18	NA	CASSQDLGVDSAAREQYF	TGCGCCAGCAGCCAAGATTTAGGGGTCGACTCCGCGGCCAGGGAGCAGTACTTC
TRBV5-4	TRBJ1-2	NA	14	NA	CASSLFQGNHGYTF	TGTGCCAGCAGCTTGTTCCAGGGGAACCATGGCTACACCTTC
TRBV6-6	TRBJ2-7	TRBD1	13	NA	CASSRDRGYEQYF	TGTGCCAGCAGTAGGGACAGGGGATACGAGCAGTACTTC